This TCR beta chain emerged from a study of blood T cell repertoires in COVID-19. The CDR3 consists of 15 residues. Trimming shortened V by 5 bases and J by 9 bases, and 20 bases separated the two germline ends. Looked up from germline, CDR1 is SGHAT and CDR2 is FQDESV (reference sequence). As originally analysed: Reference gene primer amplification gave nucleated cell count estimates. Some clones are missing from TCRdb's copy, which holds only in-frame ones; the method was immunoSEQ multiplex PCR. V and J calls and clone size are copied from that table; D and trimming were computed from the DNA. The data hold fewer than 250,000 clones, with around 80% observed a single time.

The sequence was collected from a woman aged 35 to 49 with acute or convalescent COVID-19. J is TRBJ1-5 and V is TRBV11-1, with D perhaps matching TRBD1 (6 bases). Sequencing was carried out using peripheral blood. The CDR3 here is CASSLTSGAGAPQHF. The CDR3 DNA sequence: TGTGCCAGCAGCCTCACTTCAGGGGCCGGGGCGCCCCAGCATTTT.